This T cell receptor beta chain was sequenced in a study of CD8 T cells in Susac syndrome. With random hexamers, about 0.5 to 1 ug RNA was reverse transcribed. Each CDR3 protein gets one entry after TCRdb re-called the immunoSEQ multiplex PCR reads with MiXCR. The table records 140,000 to 150,000 distinct CDR3 sequences, 90% to 97% of them present only once. There are 16 residues in the CDR3. The ends lost 2 bases at V and 10 bases at J; junction bases unmatched: 10. Germline V CDR1 and CDR2: SGHAT, FQNNGV. The sequenced material came from CD4+ T cells from PBMCs. V is TRBV11-2 and J is TRBJ1-4, with 10 bases lining up with TRBD1. The TCR comes from a human donor with Susac syndrome. CDR3 sequence: CASSLSMTGGASKLFF. CDR3 in DNA: TGTGCCAGCAGCTTATCTATGACAGGGGGCGCGTCAAAACTGTTTTTT. Looking up the rest from reference TRBV11-2 and TRBJ1-4 gives the full variable domain: EAGVAQSPRYKIIEKRQSVAFWCNPISGHATLYWYQQILGQGPKLLIQFQNNGVVDDSQLPKDRFSAERLKGVDSTLKIQPAKLEDSAVYLCASSLSMTGGASKLFFGSGTQLSVL.